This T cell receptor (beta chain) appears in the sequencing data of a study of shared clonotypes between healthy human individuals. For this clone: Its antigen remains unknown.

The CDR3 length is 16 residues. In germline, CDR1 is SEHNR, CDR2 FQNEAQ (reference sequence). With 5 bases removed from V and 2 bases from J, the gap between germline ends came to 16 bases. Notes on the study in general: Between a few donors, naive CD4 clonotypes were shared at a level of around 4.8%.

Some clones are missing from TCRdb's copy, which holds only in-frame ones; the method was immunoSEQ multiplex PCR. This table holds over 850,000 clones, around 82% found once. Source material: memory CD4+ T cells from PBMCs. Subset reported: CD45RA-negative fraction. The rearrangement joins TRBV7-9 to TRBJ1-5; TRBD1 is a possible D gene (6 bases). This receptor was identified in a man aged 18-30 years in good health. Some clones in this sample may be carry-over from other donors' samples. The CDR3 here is CASSPRTDQGNQPQHF. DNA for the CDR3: TGTGCCAGCAGCCCCCGGACAGATCAGGGCAATCAGCCCCAGCATTTT. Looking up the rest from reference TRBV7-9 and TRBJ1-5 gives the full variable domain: DTGVSQNPRHKITKRGQNVTFRCDPISEHNRLYWYRQTLGQGPEFLTYFQNEAQLEKSRLLSDRFSAERPKGSFSTLEIQRTEQGDSAMYLCASSPRTDQGNQPQHFGDGTRLSIL.